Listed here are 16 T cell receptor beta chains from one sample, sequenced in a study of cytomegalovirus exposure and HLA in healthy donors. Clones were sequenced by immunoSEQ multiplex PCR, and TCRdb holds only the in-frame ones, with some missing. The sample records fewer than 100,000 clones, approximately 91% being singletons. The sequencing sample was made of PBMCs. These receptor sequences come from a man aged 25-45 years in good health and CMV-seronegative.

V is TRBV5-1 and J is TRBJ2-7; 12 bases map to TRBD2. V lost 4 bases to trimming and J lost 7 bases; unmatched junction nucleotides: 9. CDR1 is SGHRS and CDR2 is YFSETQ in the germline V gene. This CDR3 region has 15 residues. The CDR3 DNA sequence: TGCGCCAGCAGCGACCTGACTAGCGGGAGAGGGGAGCAGTACTTC. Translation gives CASSDLTSGRGEQYF.

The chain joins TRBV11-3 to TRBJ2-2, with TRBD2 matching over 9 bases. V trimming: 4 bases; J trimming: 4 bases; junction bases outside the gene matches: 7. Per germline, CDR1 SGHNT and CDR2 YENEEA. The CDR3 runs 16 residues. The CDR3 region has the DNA TGTGCCAGCAGCTCAGCGGGAGGCCCGGTCACCGGGGAGCTGTTTTTT. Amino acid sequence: CASSSAGGPVTGELFF.

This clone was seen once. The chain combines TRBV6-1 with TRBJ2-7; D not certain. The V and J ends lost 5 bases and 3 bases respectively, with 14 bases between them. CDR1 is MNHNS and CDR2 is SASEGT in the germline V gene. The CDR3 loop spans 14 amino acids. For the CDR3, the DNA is TGTGCCAGCAGTTCGTCAGTAACCCACTACGAGCAGTACTTC. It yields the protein CASSSSVTHYEQYF.

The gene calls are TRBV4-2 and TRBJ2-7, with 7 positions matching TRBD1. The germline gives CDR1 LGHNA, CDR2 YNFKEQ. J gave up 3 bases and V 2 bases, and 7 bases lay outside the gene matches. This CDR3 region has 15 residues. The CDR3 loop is CASSQKTGIIYEQYF. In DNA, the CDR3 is TGTGCCAGCAGCCAAAAGACAGGGATAATCTACGAGCAGTACTTC.

CDR3 nucleotide sequence: TGTGCCAGCAGTCAGAGGAGGTATGGCTACACCTTC. This codes for CASSQRRYGYTF. The V and J genes are TRBV28 and TRBJ1-2; D ambiguous. Germline V gene lookup returns CDR1 MDHEN and CDR2 SYDVKM. The V and J ends lost 5 bases and 5 bases respectively, with 9 bases between them. The CDR3 spans 12 residues.

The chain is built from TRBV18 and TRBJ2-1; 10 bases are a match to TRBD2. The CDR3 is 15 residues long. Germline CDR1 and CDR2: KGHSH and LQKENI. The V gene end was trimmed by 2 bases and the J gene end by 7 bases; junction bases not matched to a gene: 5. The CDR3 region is CASSPTLAGVNEQFF. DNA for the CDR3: TGTGCCAGCTCACCAACCCTAGCGGGAGTAAATGAGCAGTTCTTC.

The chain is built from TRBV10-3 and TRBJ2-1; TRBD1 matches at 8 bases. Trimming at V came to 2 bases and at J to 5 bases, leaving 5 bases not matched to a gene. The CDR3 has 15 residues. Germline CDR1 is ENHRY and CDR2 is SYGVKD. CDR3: CAISEPTGVHNEQFF. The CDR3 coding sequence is TGTGCCATCAGTGAGCCGACAGGGGTCCACAATGAGCAGTTCTTC.

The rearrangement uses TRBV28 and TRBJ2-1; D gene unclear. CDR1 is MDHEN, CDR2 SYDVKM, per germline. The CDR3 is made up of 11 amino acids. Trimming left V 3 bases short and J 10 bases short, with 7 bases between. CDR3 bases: TGTGCCAGCAGTTTCGTCGGGGAGCAGTTCTTC. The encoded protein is CASSFVGEQFF.

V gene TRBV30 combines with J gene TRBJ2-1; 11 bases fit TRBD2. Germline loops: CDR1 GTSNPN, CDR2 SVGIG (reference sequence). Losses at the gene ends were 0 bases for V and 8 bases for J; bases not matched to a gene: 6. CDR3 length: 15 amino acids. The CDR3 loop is CAWSVLAGEGDEQFF. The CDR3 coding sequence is TGTGCCTGGAGTGTACTAGCGGGAGAGGGAGATGAGCAGTTCTTC.

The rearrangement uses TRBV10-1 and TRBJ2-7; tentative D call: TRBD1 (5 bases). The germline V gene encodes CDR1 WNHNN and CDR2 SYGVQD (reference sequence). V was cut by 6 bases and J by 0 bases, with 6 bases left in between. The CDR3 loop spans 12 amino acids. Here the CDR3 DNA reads TGCGCCAGCAGGGACAACTCCTACGAGCAGTACTTC. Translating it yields CASRDNSYEQYF.

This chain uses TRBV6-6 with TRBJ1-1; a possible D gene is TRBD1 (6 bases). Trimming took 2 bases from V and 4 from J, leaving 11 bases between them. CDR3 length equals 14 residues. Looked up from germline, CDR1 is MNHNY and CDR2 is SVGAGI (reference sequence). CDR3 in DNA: TGTGCCAGCAGTTACGACCTAGGGGGCACTGAAGCTTTCTTT. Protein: CASSYDLGGTEAFF.

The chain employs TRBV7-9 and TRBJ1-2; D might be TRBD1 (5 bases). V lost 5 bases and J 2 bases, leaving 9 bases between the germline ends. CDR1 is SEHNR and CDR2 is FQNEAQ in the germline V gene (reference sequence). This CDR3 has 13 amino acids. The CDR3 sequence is CASSPRVNYGYTF. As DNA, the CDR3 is TGTGCCAGCAGCCCCAGGGTAAACTATGGCTACACCTTC.

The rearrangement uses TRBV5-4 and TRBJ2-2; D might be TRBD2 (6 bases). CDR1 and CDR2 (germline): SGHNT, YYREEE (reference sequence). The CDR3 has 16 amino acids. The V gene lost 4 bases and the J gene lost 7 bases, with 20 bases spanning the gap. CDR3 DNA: TGTGCCAGCAGCCGCGGAGGGTTTCAGTTTGGCGGGGAGCTGTTTTTT. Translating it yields CASSRGGFQFGGELFF.

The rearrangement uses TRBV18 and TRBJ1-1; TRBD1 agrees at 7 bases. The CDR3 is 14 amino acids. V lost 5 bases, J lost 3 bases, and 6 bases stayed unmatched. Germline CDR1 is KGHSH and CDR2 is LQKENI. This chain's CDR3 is CASSSQGPDTEAFF. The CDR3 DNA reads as TGTGCCAGCTCATCACAGGGGCCAGACACTGAAGCTTTCTTT.

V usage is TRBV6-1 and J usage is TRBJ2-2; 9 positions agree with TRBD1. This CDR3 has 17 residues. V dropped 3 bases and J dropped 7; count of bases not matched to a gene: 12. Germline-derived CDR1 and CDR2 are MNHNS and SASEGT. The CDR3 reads CASSELGGQGFNGELFF. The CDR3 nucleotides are TGTGCCAGCAGTGAGCTAGGGGGACAGGGTTTTAACGGGGAGCTGTTTTTT.

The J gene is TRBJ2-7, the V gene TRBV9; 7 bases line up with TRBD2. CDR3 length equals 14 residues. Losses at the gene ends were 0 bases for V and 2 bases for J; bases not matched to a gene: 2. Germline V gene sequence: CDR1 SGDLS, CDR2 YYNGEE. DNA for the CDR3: TGTGCCAGCAGCGTAGCGGGGGGAACCTACGAGCAGTACTTC. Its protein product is CASSVAGGTYEQYF. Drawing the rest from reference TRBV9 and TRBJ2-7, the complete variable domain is DSGVTQTPKHLITATGQRVTLRCSPRSGDLSVYWYQQSLDQGLQFLIQYYNGEERAKGNILERFSAQQFPDLHSELNLSSLELGDSALYFCASSVAGGTYEQYFGPGTRLTVT.